This T cell receptor beta chain comes out of a study of graft-versus-host responses after intestinal transplantation. Across the study: Transplantation in recipients was multivisceral, liver-intestinal, or isolated intestinal.

With regard to this clone: The antigen remains unidentified.

Regarding the study as a whole: The marrow of recipients harbored GvH clones, and ileum or blood showed some of them first. Allografts carried high graft-versus-host to host-versus-graft clonal ratios in patients having graft-donor T cell macrochimerism.

This table comes from immunoSEQ multiplex PCR, and its TCRdb copy is limited to in-frame clones, with some not included. There are 85,000 to 100,000 clones in the sample; 80% to 95% occur only once, and roughly 0.07% lies in the top ten. J lost 5 bases, V lost 3 bases, and 8 bases had no gene match. Germline V gene sequence: CDR1 SGHAT, CDR2 FQNNGV. This CDR3 region has 15 residues. This sample comprised unstimulated CD8+ T cells sorted from spleen or lymph node cells, obtained before transplant. The TCR sequence derives from a human donor who was the organ donor for an intestinal transplant. The genes are TRBV11-2 and TRBJ2-7, with 9 bases aligning to TRBD2. The CDR3 coding sequence is TGTGCCAGCAGCTTTTCCGCGGGAGGGCCCCACGAGCAGTACTTC. It is translated as CASSFSAGGPHEQYF.